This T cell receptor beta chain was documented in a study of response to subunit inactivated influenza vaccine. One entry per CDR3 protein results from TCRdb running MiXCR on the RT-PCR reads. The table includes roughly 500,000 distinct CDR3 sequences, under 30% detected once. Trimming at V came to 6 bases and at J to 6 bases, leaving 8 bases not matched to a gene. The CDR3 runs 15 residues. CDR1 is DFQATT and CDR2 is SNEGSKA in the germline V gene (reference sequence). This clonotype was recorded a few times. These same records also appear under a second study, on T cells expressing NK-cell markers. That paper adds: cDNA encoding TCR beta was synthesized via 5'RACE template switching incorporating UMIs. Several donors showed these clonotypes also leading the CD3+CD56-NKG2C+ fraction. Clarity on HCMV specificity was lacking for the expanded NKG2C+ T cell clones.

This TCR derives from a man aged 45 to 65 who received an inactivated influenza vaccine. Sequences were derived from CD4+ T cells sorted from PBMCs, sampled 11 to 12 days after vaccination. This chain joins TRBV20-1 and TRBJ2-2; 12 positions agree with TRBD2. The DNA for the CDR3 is TGCAGTGCGCCGACTAGCGGGAGTTTTGCCGGGGAGCTGTTTTTT. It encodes CSAPTSGSFAGELFF.